The 13 T cell receptor beta chains given below trace back to one sample, sequenced in a study of T cells in Graves' hyperthyroidism and ophthalmopathy. Researchers amplified the TCR beta CDR3 regions from RNA transcripts. First-round RT-PCR with HTBI primers amplified the TCR CDR3 region. TCRdb called the multiplex PCR reads again in MiXCR, with one record for every CDR3 protein. The repertoire has approximately 520,000 distinct CDR3 sequences, approximately 24% of them found once; the top ten carry around 11%. Sequenced material: blood. These receptors all come from a woman in her 30s with Graves' ophthalmopathy.

The rearrangement uses TRBV12-3 or TRBV12-4 and TRBJ2-5; D gene uncertain. This CDR3 region has 15 residues. Between the trimmed V and J ends, which lost 3 bases and 0 bases, there was a span of 11 bases. CDR3 bases: TGTGCCAGCAGTTTCTTGTTTACCGACCAAGAGACCCAGTACTTC. It codes for CASSFLFTDQETQYF.

V is TRBV11-2 and J is TRBJ2-5; TRBD2 aligns across 7 bases. Germline values: CDR1 SGHAT, CDR2 FQNNGV. This CDR3 is 17 amino acids long. V lost 1 base, J lost 3 bases, and 11 bases stayed unmatched. For the CDR3, the DNA is TGTGCCAGCAGCTTAGTCCCGCGGGAGCGGGTCGAAGAGACCCAGTACTTC. Translation gives CASSLVPRERVEETQYF.

This clonotype turned up a few times. The rearrangement uses TRBV12-3 or TRBV12-4 and TRBJ2-5; weak D call: TRBD2 (7 bases). V was trimmed by 3 bases and J by 4 bases, leaving 18 bases between them. This CDR3 comprises 16 residues. The CDR3, as DNA: TGTGCCAGCAGTTTTTACGGACGGGGGGCAGGAGAGACCCAGTACTTC. It is translated as CASSFYGRGAGETQYF.

A note on this clonotype: At one of its ends the junction is not consistent with the germline gene, which may arise from a read error. J is TRBJ1-1 and V is TRBV18, with D unclear. Germline-derived CDR1 and CDR2 are KGHSH and LQKENI. There are 13 residues in the CDR3. DNA of the CDR3: TGTGCCAGCTCACCTACTCTAAACACTGAAGCTTGCTTT. It is translated as CASSPTLNTEACF.

Many counts were recorded for this clonotype. The chain links TRBV12-3 or TRBV12-4 to TRBJ2-6, with D tentatively TRBD1 (6 bases). CDR3 length equals 17 residues. V lost 4 bases and J lost 2, with 15 bases in between. CDR3 residues: CASSYTLGDTGANVLTF. The CDR3 DNA reads as TGTGCCAGCAGTTACACCCTTGGGGACACTGGGGCCAACGTCCTGACTTTC.

Concerning this clonotype: A much larger clone lies one base from this, so it may be a read error. Because the CDR3 is missing its conserved closing phenylalanine or tryptophan, this is likely a read error. J is TRBJ1-1 and V is TRBV3-1; no definite D call. Germline assignment: CDR1 LGHDT and CDR2 YNNKEL (reference sequence). The length of the CDR3 is 14 residues. V lost 0 bases and J 4 bases, leaving 9 bases between the germline ends. The CDR3 loop reads CASSQDRRGTEAFL. CDR3 coding DNA: TGTGCCAGCAGCCAAGACCGTAGAGGCACTGAAGCTTTCCTT.

The chain links TRBV12-3 or TRBV12-4 to TRBJ2-7; D is possibly TRBD1 (6 bases). Trimming took off 5 bases at V and 5 bases at J, with 19 bases between the two ends. The CDR3 loop spans 15 amino acids. Here the CDR3 reads CASSPTLRGWDEQYF. CDR3 coding DNA: TGTGCCAGCAGTCCAACCCTTAGGGGGTGGGACGAGCAGTACTTC.

This clonotype has a count of ten or more. The chain links TRBV24-1 to TRBJ1-5, with a weak D call TRBD1 (6 bases). The germline V gene has CDR1 KGHDR and CDR2 SFDVKD. The CDR3 runs 15 residues. V dropped 5 bases and J dropped 5 bases, with 15 bases sitting between them. In nucleotides, the CDR3 is TGTGCCACCAGTGGAGGGGAGGGGGACTATCAGCCCCAGCATTTT. It is translated as CATSGGEGDYQPQHF.

J is TRBJ1-2 and V is TRBV9; 7 bases agree with TRBD1. Looked up from germline, CDR1 is SGDLS and CDR2 is YYNGEE. The CDR3 is 15 residues long. The junction had 10 bases not matched to a gene; V was cut back by 3 bases and J by 5 bases. The CDR3 coding sequence is TGTGCCAGCAGCGCCGGGCAGGGGGTTGAGTATGGCTACACCTTC. It yields the protein CASSAGQGVEYGYTF.

This clonotype was observed many times. V is TRBV6-2 or TRBV6-3 and J is TRBJ2-7, with D maybe TRBD2 (6 bases). Germline-derived CDR1 and CDR2 are MNHEY and SVGEGT. The CDR3 covers 16 residues. Deletions cut 4 bases from V and 0 bases from J, with 16 bases between. CDR3 sequence reads: CASSSTGLTPSYEQYF. In DNA form, the CDR3 reads TGTGCCAGCAGTTCCACGGGACTCACCCCCTCCTACGAGCAGTACTTC.

The table lists this clonotype with many counts. The chain recombines TRBV20-1 with TRBJ1-1; unclear D gene. CDR3 length: 12 amino acids. Germline V gene data show CDR1 as DFQATT and CDR2 as SNEGSKA (reference sequence). Trimming removed 8 bases at V and 3 bases at J, with 13 bases between. The CDR3 coding sequence is TGCAGTCAACCCTTTCGGGACACTGAAGCTTTCTTT. Translating it yields CSQPFRDTEAFF.

In this sample, this clonotype turned up many times. This chain links TRBV6-1 with TRBJ1-1; D unclear. This CDR3 comprises 14 residues. V was trimmed by 5 bases and J by 2 bases, leaving 12 bases between them. The germline V gene has CDR1 MNHNS and CDR2 SASEGT. DNA of the CDR3: TGTGCCAGCAGTCAATATTTGCACAACACTGAAGCTTTCTTT. This encodes CASSQYLHNTEAFF.

The chain recombines TRBV6-1 with TRBJ2-7; 9 bases match TRBD2. Germline V gene sequence: CDR1 MNHNS, CDR2 SASEGT. The ends lost 5 bases at V and 3 bases at J; junction bases unmatched: 8. The CDR3 has 15 residues. The CDR3 sequence is CASSKKREALYEQYF. CDR3 DNA: TGTGCCAGCAGTAAAAAGCGGGAGGCGCTCTACGAGCAGTACTTC.